These 30 T cell receptor beta chains were all obtained from the same sample, sequenced in a study of shared clonotypes between healthy human individuals. Libraries were prepared by immunoSEQ multiplex PCR; TCRdb keeps only in-frame clonotypes and omits some of them. The profile shows about 230,000 clones, about 69% of them singletons. The sample taken for sequencing was memory CD4+ T cells sorted from blood. As to subset: CD45RA-negative fraction. The receptor set was obtained from a man aged 30-40 years in good health.

This chain joins TRBV10-1 and TRBJ2-7; 7 nucleotides agree with TRBD2. Per the germline V gene, CDR1 is WNHNN and CDR2 is SYGVQD (reference sequence). The CDR3 is 15 amino acids. Trimming removed 2 bases from V and 0 bases from J; junction bases left unmatched: 4. CDR3 sequence (DNA): TGCGCCAGCAGTGAGAGCGGGAATCCCTCCTACGAGCAGTACTTC. Translating gives CASSESGNPSYEQYF.

The chain uses TRBV27 and TRBJ2-1; D might be TRBD2 (6 bases). V lost 5 bases and J lost 2, with 10 bases in between. The CDR3 sequence is 14 residues long. Germline V lookup: CDR1 MNHEY, CDR2 SMNVEV (reference sequence). Here the CDR3 reads CASSLARTYNEQFF. CDR3 coding DNA: TGTGCCAGCAGTCTAGCGCGGACCTACAATGAGCAGTTCTTC.

Remarks on this clone: Given a much more abundant clone one base away, this may be a read error. The rearrangement joins TRBV29-1 to TRBJ2-6; D call uncertain. V shed 1 base and J shed 0 bases, with 4 bases lying between them. Germline assignment: CDR1 SQVTM and CDR2 ANQGSEA. This CDR3 contains 14 residues. CDR3 amino acids: CSVEGGSGANVLTF. Written as DNA, the CDR3 is TGCAGCGTTGAAGGGGGCTCTGGGGCCAACGTCCTGACTTTC.

This clone has more than one count but fewer than ten. The gene calls are TRBV28 and TRBJ2-1; 9 bases are a match to TRBD1. This CDR3 comprises 16 residues. Germline-derived CDR1 and CDR2 are MDHEN and SYDVKM. The trim removed 7 bases at V and 0 bases at J, leaving 7 bases unmatched. The CDR3 sequence: CASNGVDRGSYNEQFF. The CDR3, as DNA: TGTGCCAGCAATGGGGTGGACAGGGGCTCCTACAATGAGCAGTTCTTC.

This chain connects TRBV5-5 to TRBJ2-2; D is unresolved. The CDR3 is 15 residues long. Germline values: CDR1 SGHKS, CDR2 YYEKEE (reference sequence). The V end lost 0 bases, the J end lost 1 base, and 7 bases lay between the germline ends. The CDR3 here is CASSLGLGNTGELFF. In nucleotides, the CDR3 is TGTGCCAGCAGCTTGGGTCTAGGGAACACCGGGGAGCTGTTTTTT.

The rearrangement joins TRBV5-1 to TRBJ2-1; TRBD2 aligns across 11 bases. Germline-derived CDR1 and CDR2 are SGHRS and YFSETQ. V shed 2 bases, J shed 8 bases, and the junction held 12 bases outside the gene matches. CDR3 length: 17 amino acids. The CDR3 nucleotides are TGCGCCAGCAGCTTAACCAAACTAGCGGGAGTAGGGGATGAGCAGTTCTTC. Amino acids: CASSLTKLAGVGDEQFF.

The chain joins TRBV7-2 to TRBJ2-3; TRBD2 agrees at 8 bases. Trimming at V came to 5 bases and at J to 4 bases, leaving 8 bases not matched to a gene. In germline, CDR1 is SGHTA, CDR2 FQGNSA. CDR3 length equals 15 residues. The CDR3 sequence is CASSLQAGVSDTQYF. The CDR3 bases are TGTGCCAGCAGCCTACAAGCGGGAGTCTCAGATACGCAGTATTTT.

The gene calls are TRBV5-4 and TRBJ2-3; 9 bases map to TRBD2. With 0 bases clipped from V and 3 bases from J, the junction kept 5 bases outside the gene matches. Germline V gene data show CDR1 as SGHNT and CDR2 as YYREEE (reference sequence). The CDR3 totals 16 residues. CDR3 in DNA: TGTGCCAGCAGCTTGGTAGCGGGAGTAGGGACAGATACGCAGTATTTT. Protein: CASSLVAGVGTDTQYF.

The V and J genes are TRBV7-2 and TRBJ2-3, with 9 bases fitting TRBD2. From germline, CDR1 is SGHTA and CDR2 FQGNSA. This CDR3 has 17 residues. V was clipped by 5 bases and J by 8 bases; unmatched bases: 17. The CDR3 DNA is TGTGCCAGCAGCCTAGGGGCCCTAGCGGGGAGATCGGGTACGCAGTATTTT. This encodes CASSLGALAGRSGTQYF. Based on the CDR3 plus reference TRBV7-2 and TRBJ2-3, the full variable domain is GAGVSQSPSNKVTEKGKDVELRCDPISGHTALYWYRQSLGQGLEFLIYFQGNSAPDKSGLPSDRFSAERTGGSVSTLTIQRTQQEDSAVYLCASSLGALAGRSGTQYFGPGTRLTVL.

This clone was detected a few times. The CDR3: CASRPQVAGFNEQYF. The CDR3 DNA is TGTGCCAGCAGACCTCAGGTTGCGGGGTTCAACGAGCAGTACTTC. V is TRBV28 and J is TRBJ2-7; TRBD2 is a possible D gene (6 bases). The V gene lost 6 bases and the J gene lost 5 bases, with 20 bases spanning the gap. The germline V gene has CDR1 MDHEN and CDR2 SYDVKM. The CDR3 spans 15 residues.

The chain combines TRBV7-6 with TRBJ2-5; TRBD2 matches 10 bases. This CDR3 contains 14 residues. Germline CDR1 reads SGHVS; CDR2 reads FNYEAQ. Trimming at V came to 6 bases and at J to 3 bases, leaving 4 bases not matched to a gene. CDR3 in amino acids: CASRQGLAEETQYF. The CDR3 DNA is TGTGCCAGCAGGCAAGGACTAGCGGAAGAGACCCAGTACTTC.

The V call is TRBV18, the J call TRBJ2-3; 8 nucleotides align to TRBD1. The junction had 7 bases not matched to a gene; V was cut back by 2 bases and J by 0 bases. CDR3 length: 17 amino acids. The V gene's germline CDR1 is KGHSH and CDR2 LQKENI. The CDR3 DNA reads as TGTGCCAGCTCACCAGGTCTCACAGGGGGTAGCACAGATACGCAGTATTTT. It yields the protein CASSPGLTGGSTDTQYF.

This rearrangement joins TRBV14 to TRBJ1-2, with TRBD1 as a possible D gene (5 bases). With 1 base removed from V and 4 bases from J, the gap between germline ends came to 10 bases. The CDR3 is 14 residues long. The germline gives CDR1 SGHDN, CDR2 FVKESK. The CDR3 sequence: CASSQGRDTYGYTF. In DNA, the CDR3 is TGTGCCAGCAGCCAAGGCAGGGATACCTATGGCTACACCTTC.

The chain joins TRBV2 to TRBJ2-7; D may be TRBD1 or TRBD2 (7 bases each). Trimming cost V 5 bases and J 3 bases, with 14 bases left between them. This CDR3 contains 14 residues. Germline CDR1 and CDR2: SNHLY and FYNNEI. In nucleotides, the CDR3 is TGTGCCAGCAGTCAGGGGGGGGCCCTCTACGAGCAGTACTTC. Translation: CASSQGGALYEQYF. The full variable domain, in which reference TRBV2 and TRBJ2-7 provide the parts outside the CDR3, is EPEVTQTPSHQVTQMGQEVILRCVPISNHLYFYWYRQILGQKVEFLVSFYNNEISEKSEIFDDQFSVERPDGSNFTLKIRSTKLEDSAMYFCASSQGGALYEQYFGPGTRLTVT.

The chain uses TRBV6-1 and TRBJ2-7; TRBD2 matches at 10 bases. CDR3 length equals 14 residues. Trimming removed 5 bases from V and 5 bases from J; junction bases left unmatched: 6. The germline V gene has CDR1 MNHNS and CDR2 SASEGT. This CDR3 is CASSSSGSFNEQYF. The CDR3 nucleotides read TGTGCCAGCAGTTCTAGCGGGAGTTTCAACGAGCAGTACTTC.

The chain has TRBV28 and TRBJ1-4; D unclear. This CDR3 comprises 15 residues. CDR1 MDHEN and CDR2 SYDVKM come from the germline V gene. The germline V and J ends were trimmed by 5 bases and 8 bases, with 18 bases remaining between them. DNA for the CDR3: TGTGCCAGCAGTCCGACCCCGGGGATAGGGGAAAAACTGTTTTTT. Translation: CASSPTPGIGEKLFF.

The chain carries TRBV7-9 and TRBJ2-2, with D possibly TRBD2 on 5 matching bases. This CDR3 has 15 amino acids. The ends were cut back, 1 base at V and 2 bases at J, with 8 bases in the middle. Germline lookup yields CDR1 SEHNR and CDR2 FQNEAQ (reference sequence). This CDR3 is CASSLDLANTGELFF. The CDR3 nucleotides are TGTGCCAGCAGCTTAGATCTAGCAAACACCGGGGAGCTGTTTTTT.

The J gene is TRBJ2-5, the V gene TRBV5-1; 9 bases are shared with TRBD1. Trimming took 4 bases from V and 4 from J; bases not matched to a gene: 5. The germline V gene encodes CDR1 SGHRS and CDR2 YFSETQ. This CDR3 has 14 residues. The CDR3 region has the DNA TGCGCCAGCAGCGTGACAGGGGGGTCAGAGACCCAGTACTTC. Residues: CASSVTGGSETQYF.

V is TRBV18 and J is TRBJ2-1; TRBD2 aligns across 7 bases. The CDR3 loop spans 14 amino acids. Looked up from germline, CDR1 is KGHSH and CDR2 is LQKENI. The V segment lost 3 bases and the J segment 6 bases; nucleotides outside the gene matches: 5. The CDR3 spells CASSPSTSSNEQFF. CDR3 sequence (DNA): TGTGCCAGCTCACCGTCGACTAGCTCCAATGAGCAGTTCTTC.

The V call is TRBV7-2, the J call TRBJ2-4; D not certain. Germline V CDR1 and CDR2: SGHTA, FQGNSA. Trimming stripped 1 base from V and 1 base from J, with 8 bases between. The CDR3 consists of 15 residues. The CDR3 loop reads CASSLVSRAKNIQYF. CDR3 DNA: TGTGCCAGCAGCTTAGTAAGTAGGGCCAAAAACATTCAGTACTTC. The entire variable domain, with the rest obtained from reference TRBV7-2 and TRBJ2-4, is as follows: GAGVSQSPSNKVTEKGKDVELRCDPISGHTALYWYRQSLGQGLEFLIYFQGNSAPDKSGLPSDRFSAERTGGSVSTLTIQRTQQEDSAVYLCASSLVSRAKNIQYFGAGTRLSVL.

This chain connects TRBV7-8 to TRBJ1-5; tentative D call: TRBD1 (5 bases). CDR1 and CDR2 (germline): SGHVS, FQNEAQ. CDR3 length: 15 residues. V was shortened by 5 bases and J by 0 bases, with 11 bases between the two germline ends. In DNA, the CDR3 is TGTGCCAGCAGCGCTGGCAGGGTTAGCAATCAGCCCCAGCATTTT. It specifies CASSAGRVSNQPQHF.

The V gene is TRBV29-1, the J gene TRBJ2-5, with D maybe TRBD1 (6 bases). CDR1 is SQVTM and CDR2 is ANQGSEA in the germline V gene. V lost 6 bases to trimming and J lost 5 bases, with 25 bases between them. The CDR3 has 16 residues. Written as DNA, the CDR3 is TGCAGCGTCGAATCCAAGAACAGGGTTGTTGGGGAGACCCAGTACTTC. Residues: CSVESKNRVVGETQYF.

This chain joins TRBV5-5 and TRBJ2-6; 10 bases line up with TRBD1. Germline-derived CDR1 and CDR2 are SGHKS and YYEKEE (reference sequence). The ends lost 2 bases at V and 12 bases at J; junction bases unmatched: 2. This CDR3 spans 13 amino acids. CDR3 in amino acids: CASSFGTGVVLTF. The CDR3 DNA is TGTGCCAGCAGCTTCGGGACAGGGGTCGTCCTGACTTTC.

The chain employs TRBV5-1 and TRBJ1-2, with no clear D. Germline loops: CDR1 SGHRS, CDR2 YFSETQ. Trimming pared 4 bases from V and 7 bases from J, leaving 17 bases between. The length of the CDR3 is 14 residues. In nucleotides, the CDR3 is TGCGCCAGCAGCCTAACCTGGTTATCTGGTGGCTACACCTTC. Translating it yields CASSLTWLSGGYTF.

V and J are TRBV7-9 and TRBJ2-6; possibly TRBD1 for D (6 bases). V shed 5 bases and J shed 4 bases, with 12 bases lying between them. Germline-derived CDR1 and CDR2 are SEHNR and FQNEAQ (reference sequence). CDR3 size: 15 residues. In nucleotides, the CDR3 is TGTGCCAGCAGCGTACAGGGTACCGGGGCCAACGTCCTGACTTTC. It encodes CASSVQGTGANVLTF.

This chain joins TRBV14 and TRBJ2-1; 9 bases are shared with TRBD1. This CDR3 is built from 14 residues. The V gene end was trimmed by 5 bases and the J gene end by 7 bases; junction bases not matched to a gene: 6. Germline V gives CDR1 SGHDN, CDR2 FVKESK. CDR3 coding DNA: TGTGCCAGCAGCACAGGGGGCGCTCTAAATGAGCAGTTCTTC. Encoded protein: CASSTGGALNEQFF. The full variable domain, rest sourced from reference TRBV14 and TRBJ2-1, is EAGVTQFPSHSVIEKGQTVTLRCDPISGHDNLYWYRRVMGKEIKFLLHFVKESKQDESGMPNNRFLAERTGGTYSTLKVQPAELEDSGVYFCASSTGGALNEQFFGPGTRLTVL.

This clone was recorded once. The chain is built from TRBV19 and TRBJ2-1; possibly TRBD1 or TRBD2 for D (5 bases each). CDR1 is LNHDA, CDR2 SQIVND, per germline (reference sequence). V lost 4 bases and J lost 5, with 12 bases in between. CDR3 length: 14 residues. This chain's CDR3 is CASSKLGTHNEQFF. DNA of the CDR3: TGTGCCAGTAGTAAACTGGGGACGCACAATGAGCAGTTCTTC. Looking up the rest from reference TRBV19 and TRBJ2-1 gives the full variable domain: DGGITQSPKYLFRKEGQNVTLSCEQNLNHDAMYWYRQDPGQGLRLIYYSQIVNDFQKGDIAEGYSVSREKKESFPLTVTSAQKNPTAFYLCASSKLGTHNEQFFGPGTRLTVL.

The chain uses TRBV4-3 and TRBJ2-7; 11 bases are a match to TRBD2. This CDR3 is built from 14 residues. Trimming at V came to 0 bases and at J to 9 bases, leaving 4 bases not matched to a gene. The germline V gene encodes CDR1 LGHNA and CDR2 YSLEER. The CDR3 region is CASSQEVGLAVQYF. In DNA form, the CDR3 reads TGCGCCAGCAGCCAAGAGGTGGGACTAGCGGTGCAGTACTTC.

The CDR3, as DNA: TGTGCCAGCAGCTTTGGGGACTCCATAGGAACCGGGAGGCAGTACTTC. It yields the protein CASSFGDSIGTGRQYF. This chain connects TRBV7-9 to TRBJ2-7; D is perhaps TRBD2 (6 bases). Per the germline V gene, CDR1 is SEHNR and CDR2 is FQNEAQ (reference sequence). The V end lost 3 bases, the J end lost 9 bases, and 24 bases lay between the germline ends. The CDR3 length is 16 residues.

This clone was counted a few times. V gene TRBV18 combines with J gene TRBJ2-5; D might be TRBD1 or TRBD2, each matching 5 bases. The CDR3 length is 14 residues. Trimming removed 3 bases at V and 5 bases at J, with 13 bases between. From germline, CDR1 is KGHSH and CDR2 LQKENI. The CDR3 sequence: CASSPAGSLETQYF. The CDR3 DNA reads as TGTGCCAGCTCACCCGCAGGGAGTTTGGAGACCCAGTACTTC.